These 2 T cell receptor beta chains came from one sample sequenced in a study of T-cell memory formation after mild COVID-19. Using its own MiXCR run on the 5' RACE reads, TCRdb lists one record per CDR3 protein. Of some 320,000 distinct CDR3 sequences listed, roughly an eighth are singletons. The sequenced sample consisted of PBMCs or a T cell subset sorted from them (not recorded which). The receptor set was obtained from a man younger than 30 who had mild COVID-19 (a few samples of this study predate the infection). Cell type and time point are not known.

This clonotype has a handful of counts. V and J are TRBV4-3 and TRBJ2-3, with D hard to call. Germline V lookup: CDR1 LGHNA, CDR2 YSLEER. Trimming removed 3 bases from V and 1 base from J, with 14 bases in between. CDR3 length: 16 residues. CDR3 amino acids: CASSQQGPRGTDTQYF. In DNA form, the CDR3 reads TGCGCCAGCAGCCAGCAAGGGCCCCGCGGCACAGATACGCAGTATTTT.

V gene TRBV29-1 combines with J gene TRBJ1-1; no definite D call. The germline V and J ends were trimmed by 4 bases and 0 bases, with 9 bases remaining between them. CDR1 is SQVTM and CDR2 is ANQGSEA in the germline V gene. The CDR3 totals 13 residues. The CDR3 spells CSVVQIVNTEAFF. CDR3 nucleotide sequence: TGCAGCGTTGTTCAGATAGTGAACACTGAAGCTTTCTTT.